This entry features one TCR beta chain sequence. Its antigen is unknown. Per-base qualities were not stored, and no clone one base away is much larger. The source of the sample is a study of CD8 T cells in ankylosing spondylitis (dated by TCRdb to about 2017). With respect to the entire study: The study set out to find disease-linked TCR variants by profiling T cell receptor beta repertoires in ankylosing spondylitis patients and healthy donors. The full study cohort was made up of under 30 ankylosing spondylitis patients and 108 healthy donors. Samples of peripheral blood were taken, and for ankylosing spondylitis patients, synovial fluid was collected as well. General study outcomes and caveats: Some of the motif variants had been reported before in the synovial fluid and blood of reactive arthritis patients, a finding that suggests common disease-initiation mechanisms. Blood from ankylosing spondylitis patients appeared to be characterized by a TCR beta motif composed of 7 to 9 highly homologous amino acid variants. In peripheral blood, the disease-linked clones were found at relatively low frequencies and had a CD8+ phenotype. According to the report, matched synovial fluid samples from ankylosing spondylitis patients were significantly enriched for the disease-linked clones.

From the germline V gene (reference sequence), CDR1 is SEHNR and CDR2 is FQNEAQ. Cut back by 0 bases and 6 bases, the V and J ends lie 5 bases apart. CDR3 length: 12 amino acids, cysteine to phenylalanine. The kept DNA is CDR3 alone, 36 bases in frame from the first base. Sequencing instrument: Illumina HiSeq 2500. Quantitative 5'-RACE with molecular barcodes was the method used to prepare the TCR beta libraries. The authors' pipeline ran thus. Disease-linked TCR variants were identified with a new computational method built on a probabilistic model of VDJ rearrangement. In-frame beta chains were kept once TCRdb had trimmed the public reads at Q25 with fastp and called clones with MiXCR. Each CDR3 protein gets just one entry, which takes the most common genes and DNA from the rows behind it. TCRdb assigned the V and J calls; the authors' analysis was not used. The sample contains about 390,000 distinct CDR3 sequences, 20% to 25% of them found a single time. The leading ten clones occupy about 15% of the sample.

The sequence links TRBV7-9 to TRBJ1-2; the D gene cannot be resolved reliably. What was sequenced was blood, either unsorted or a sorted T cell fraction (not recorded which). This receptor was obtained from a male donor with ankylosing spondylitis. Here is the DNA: TGTGCCAGCAGCTTAGCTACCGATGGCTACACCTTC. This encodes CASSLATDGYTF.